This TCR beta chain was sequenced for a study of shared clonotypes between healthy human individuals. The germline V gene has CDR1 SGHRS and CDR2 YFSETQ. V was clipped by 4 bases and J by 1 base, with 19 bases between them. The CDR3 spans 17 residues. CD4+ cells underwent separation, giving CD45RA+ naive and CD45RA-negative memory subsets. The assay was immunoSEQ multiplex PCR, and TCRdb's table has in-frame clones only and misses some. Here the sample spans 2 million to 2.5 million clones, 90% to 97% being singletons. In this sample, this clone turned up once. The TCR was taken from a man between 18 and 35 years old in good health. Material for sequencing was naive CD4+ T cells sorted from blood. Regarding subset: CD45RA+ positively selected. The V call is TRBV5-1, the J call TRBJ2-3, with D perhaps TRBD2 (6 bases). The CDR3 is CASSPGTAGGGTDTQYF. CDR3 in DNA: TGCGCCAGCAGCCCGGGGACTGCCGGAGGCGGCACAGATACGCAGTATTTT. The variable domain in full, completed from reference TRBV5-1 and TRBJ2-3, reads KAGVTQTPRYLIKTRGQQVTLSCSPISGHRSVSWYQQTPGQGLQFLFEYFSETQRNKGNFPGRFSGRQFSNSRSEMNVSTLELGDSALYLCASSPGTAGGGTDTQYFGPGTRLTVL.